This TCR beta chain was documented in a study of shared clonotypes between healthy human individuals. Study-level background: In total, the donors were a couple of women and a few men aged 18 to 49. Study-wide results and caveats: It was the few donors that limited the genetic and exposure-history diversity represented. Lower generation probabilities were found for non-shared clonotypes than for those shared by all four donors.

The repertoire was sequenced with immunoSEQ multiplex PCR; TCRdb's copy has only in-frame clones and lacks some. This table has hundreds of thousands of clones, 95% to 96% appearing once. Naive CD8 populations comprised CD45RO-negative cells positively selected for CCR7, excluding terminally differentiated effector memory CD45RA+ cells. This clone was observed once. What it recognizes is unknown. There are 21 residues in the CDR3. Germline V gene lookup returns CDR1 MDHEN and CDR2 SYDVKM. V lost 4 bases to trimming and J lost 0 bases; unmatched junction nucleotides: 20. The clonotype comes from a woman aged 25 to 45 in good health. The V gene is TRBV28, the J gene TRBJ1-4, with TRBD1 matching 7 bases. The sequencing input was naive CD8+ T cells sorted from blood. As DNA, the CDR3 is TGTGCCAGCAGTTACCCTCTCCTGACAGGGACCGACCTGGCAACTAATGAAAAACTGTTTTTT. This translates into CASSYPLLTGTDLATNEKLFF.